What follows is one T cell receptor beta chain and its context. Its antigen is as yet unknown. Each CDR3 protein is one row after TCRdb ran MiXCR on the 5' RACE reads. In the table there are some 560,000 distinct CDR3 sequences, roughly a sixth of which are singletons. This record belongs to a study of T cells after yellow fever vaccination. General observations from the study: Subsequent booster samples again held most clones from primary vaccination (roughly 96% CD4, over 80% CD8).

The CDR3 totals 14 residues. V lost 8 bases to trimming and J lost 4 bases; unmatched junction nucleotides: 5. The chain carries TRBV12-3 or TRBV12-4 and TRBJ2-1, with 10 bases that match TRBD2. The clonotype comes from a man between 18 and 29 years old who received the YFV17D yellow fever vaccine. Specimen: PBMCs, collected less than 6 days after the first yellow fever vaccination. CDR3 coding DNA: TGTGCCAGCTCCAAGCGGGGGGGGTACAATGAGCAGTTCTTC. It yields the protein CASSKRGGYNEQFF.